This TCR beta chain comes out of a study of spatial heterogeneity in lung cancer. Findings and limits, study-wide: Within tumors, counts of expanded alpha and beta TCRs tracked tumor mutation counts.

The time point was: sample taken at primary tumor resection. From tumor, nontumor lung or frozen PBMC, whole RNA was taken unsorted for sequencing. TCRdb called the 5' RACE reads again in MiXCR, with one record for every CDR3 protein. Recorded for this sample: more than 75 distinct CDR3 sequences. This clonotype is hyperexpanded within its sample. The antigen remains unidentified. This beta chain represents an off-target read in a library built for alpha chains; its size is of limited meaning. Looked up from germline, CDR1 is SEHNR and CDR2 is FQNEAQ (reference sequence). This CDR3 is built from 16 residues. The V end was cut by 2 bases, the J end by 0 bases, with 11 bases between.

Sequenced material: lung tumor tissue, taken at surgery. This clonotype was sampled from a male donor with early-stage non-small cell lung cancer. The chain links TRBV7-9 to TRBJ2-1, with D unresolved. CDR3: CASSLKGISSYNEQFF. CDR3 in DNA: TGTGCCAGCAGCTTAAAAGGTATCAGCTCCTACAATGAGCAGTTCTTC.